This is a list of T cell receptor beta chains from one sample in a study of long-term antiretroviral therapy in people with HIV. Data came from immunoSEQ multiplex PCR; TCRdb stores just in-frame clones and leaves some out. The sample has just under 20,000 clones; about nine tenths are singletons. The sequenced sample was unsorted PBMCs, obtained 2.1 years after starting antiretroviral therapy. The receptor source for this set is a man between 18 and 35 years old with HIV. CDR3s include the opening cysteine and the closing phenylalanine or tryptophan. D genes are given only for firm matches. Not every row has a clone size; where given, it reads once, few, many or a size class.

d_gene	abundance	v_gene	j_gene	CDR3aa	CDR3nt
.	.	TRBV5-5	TRBJ2-7	CASSSTGTSYEQYF	TGTGCCAGCAGCTCTACGGGGACCTCCTACGAGCAGTACTTC
.	once	TRBV4-1	TRBJ2-5	CASSQSGGMVQETQYF	TGCGCCAGCAGCCAAAGTGGCGGGATGGTACAAGAGACCCAGTACTTC
TRBD2	.	TRBV9	TRBJ2-2	CASSTGGNTGELFF	TGTGCCAGCAGCACGGGGGGGAACACCGGGGAGCTGTTTTTT
.	.	TRBV7-8	TRBJ1-1	CASSLAGGNTEAFF	TGTGCCAGCAGCTTAGCGGGTGGTAACACTGAAGCTTTCTTT
TRBD2	.	TRBV11-2	TRBJ2-1	CASSLASGHNEQFF	TGTGCCAGCAGCTTGGCTAGCGGACACAATGAGCAGTTCTTC
.	once	TRBV4-2	TRBJ2-1	CASSQDRQEQFF	TGTGCCAGCAGCCAAGATCGACAGGAGCAGTTCTTC
TRBD1	.	TRBV30	TRBJ2-7	CAWRADGTGSTYEQYF	TGTGCCTGGAGGGCAGACGGGACAGGGTCAACCTACGAGCAGTACTTC
TRBD1	.	TRBV4-3	TRBJ1-2	CASSQVFGGRDRPTDGYTF	TGCGCCAGCAGCCAAGTCTTTGGAGGCCGGGACAGACCCACCGATGGCTACACCTTC
.	.	TRBV7-2	TRBJ2-3	CASSSRGAGGTQYF	TGTGCCAGCAGCTCCCGGGGGGCCGGGGGTACGCAGTATTTT
.	.	TRBV27	TRBJ1-1	CASSFSRATEAFF	TGTGCCAGCAGTTTTTCCAGGGCTACTGAAGCTTTCTTT
TRBD1	.	TRBV27	TRBJ1-6	CASSLAGGSYNSPLHF	TGTGCCAGCAGTTTAGCAGGGGGCTCCTATAATTCACCCCTCCACTTT
.	once	TRBV4-2	TRBJ1-4	CASSQDRGEGEKLFF	TGTGCCAGCAGCCAAGATCGCGGGGAGGGTGAAAAACTGTTTTTT
TRBD2	few	TRBV2	TRBJ2-7	CAVRTSGSYEQYF	TGTGCCGTGCGGACTAGCGGGAGTTACGAGCAGTACTTC
TRBD2	.	TRBV27	TRBJ2-7	CASSPLRGLAGEGTYEQYF	TGTGCCAGCAGTCCTTTGAGGGGCCTAGCGGGAGAGGGTACCTACGAGCAGTACTTC
.	.	TRBV6-1	TRBJ2-7	CASSDSGTLAEQYF	TGTGCCAGCAGTGATTCAGGGACCCTCGCCGAGCAGTACTTC
.	few	TRBV2	TRBJ1-2	CASSEVGGVRGYTF	TGTGCCAGCAGTGAAGTTGGCGGTGTACGTGGCTACACCTTC
TRBD1	.	TRBV4-1	TRBJ2-3	CASSQENVGTGSDTQYF	TGCGCCAGCAGCCAAGAAAATGTTGGGACAGGGTCAGATACGCAGTATTTT
.	.	TRBV9	TRBJ1-3	CASSVVDSGSSGNTIYF	TGTGCCAGCAGCGTCGTAGATTCAGGGAGCTCTGGAAACACCATATATTTT
.	few	TRBV4-3	TRBJ1-6	CASSQVGGWSPLHF	TGCGCCAGCAGCCAAGTTGGGGGCTGGTCACCCCTCCACTTT
.	.	TRBV9	TRBJ1-1	CASSVGPGMNTEAFF	TGTGCCAGCAGCGTAGGCCCGGGGATGAACACTGAAGCTTTCTTT
TRBD1	.	TRBV10-3	TRBJ2-5	CAISEFRTGEQETQYF	TGTGCCATCAGTGAATTTCGGACAGGGGAACAAGAGACCCAGTACTTC
.	.	TRBV19	TRBJ2-2	CASSISGGELFF	TGTGCCAGTAGTATATCTGGTGGGGAGCTGTTTTTT
TRBD2	.	TRBV30	TRBJ2-7	CASKLRLAGGLSSYEQYF	TGTGCCTCTAAACTTCGACTAGCGGGAGGCCTAAGCTCCTACGAGCAGTACTTC
.	.	TRBV19	TRBJ1-1	CASSMVRGLGNTEAFF	TGTGCCAGTAGTATGGTCCGGGGGCTGGGGAACACTGAAGCTTTCTTT
.	.	TRBV30	TRBJ2-1	CAWSAGNNEQFF	TGTGCCTGGAGTGCGGGGAACAATGAGCAGTTCTTC
.	.	TRBV5-5	TRBJ2-6	CASSLRGRTEANVLTF	TGTGCCAGCAGCTTGCGTGGAAGAACTGAGGCCAACGTCCTGACTTTC
.	.	TRBV29-1	TRBJ1-1	CSVEDVLWGRERNTEAFF	TGCAGCGTTGAAGATGTACTATGGGGAAGGGAGAGGAACACTGAAGCTTTCTTT
.	.	TRBV2	TRBJ1-2	CASSETLETSYYGYTF	TGTGCCAGCAGTGAGACCCTCGAGACAAGTTACTATGGCTACACCTTC
TRBD2	.	TRBV29-1	TRBJ2-1	CSVEEREEFF	TGCAGCGTTGAAGAGCGGGAGGAGTTCTTC
.	.	TRBV19	TRBJ2-5	CASKGGQETQYF	TGTGCCAGTAAAGGGGGTCAAGAGACCCAGTACTTC
TRBD2	.	TRBV9	TRBJ2-2	CASSPRGVNTGELFF	TGTGCCAGCAGCCCACGGGGGGTCAACACCGGGGAGCTGTTTTTT
.	few	TRBV7-3	TRBJ2-7	CAIPLSGSYEQYF	TGTGCCATCCCGCTGTCGGGCTCCTACGAGCAGTACTTC
.	.	TRBV15	TRBJ2-3	CATSSSRGARTDTQYF	TGTGCCACCAGCAGTTCCCGGGGGGCTCGCACAGATACGCAGTATTTT
.	.	TRBV7-9	TRBJ2-7	CASGTVSYEQYF	TGTGCCAGCGGGACGGTTTCCTACGAGCAGTACTTC
.	.	TRBV25-1	TRBJ2-7	CASRGGAEQYF	TGTGCCAGCAGGGGAGGAGCCGAGCAGTACTTC